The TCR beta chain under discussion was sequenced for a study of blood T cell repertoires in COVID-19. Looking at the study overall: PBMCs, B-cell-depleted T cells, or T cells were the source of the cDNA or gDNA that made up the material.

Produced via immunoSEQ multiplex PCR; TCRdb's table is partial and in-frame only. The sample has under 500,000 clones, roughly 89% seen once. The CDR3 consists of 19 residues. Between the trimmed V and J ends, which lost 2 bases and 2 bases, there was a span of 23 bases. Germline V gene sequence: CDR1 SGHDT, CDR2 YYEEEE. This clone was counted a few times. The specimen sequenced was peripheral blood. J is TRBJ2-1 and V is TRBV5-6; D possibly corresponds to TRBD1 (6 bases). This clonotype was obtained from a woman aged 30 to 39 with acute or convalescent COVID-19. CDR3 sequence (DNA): TGTGCCAGCAGCTTACAGACGGGACATTTAACACCCGCCTACAATGAGCAGTTCTTC. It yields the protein CASSLQTGHLTPAYNEQFF. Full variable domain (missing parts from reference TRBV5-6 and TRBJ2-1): DAGVTQSPTHLIKTRGQQVTLRCSPKSGHDTVSWYQQALGQGPQFIFQYYEEEERQRGNFPDRFSGHQFPNYSSELNVNALLLGDSALYLCASSLQTGHLTPAYNEQFFGPGTRLTVL.